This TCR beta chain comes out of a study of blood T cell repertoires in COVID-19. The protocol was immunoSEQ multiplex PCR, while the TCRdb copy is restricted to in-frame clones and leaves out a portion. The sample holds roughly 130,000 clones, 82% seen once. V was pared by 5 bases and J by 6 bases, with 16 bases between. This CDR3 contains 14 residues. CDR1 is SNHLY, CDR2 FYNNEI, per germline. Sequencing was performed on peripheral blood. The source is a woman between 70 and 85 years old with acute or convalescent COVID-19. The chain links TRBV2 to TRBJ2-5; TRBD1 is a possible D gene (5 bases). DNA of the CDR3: TGTGCCAGCAGTCCCACAGGCTTTCAACAGACCCAGTACTTC. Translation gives CASSPTGFQQTQYF. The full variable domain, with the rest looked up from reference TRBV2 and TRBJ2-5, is EPEVTQTPSHQVTQMGQEVILRCVPISNHLYFYWYRQILGQKVEFLVSFYNNEISEKSEIFDDQFSVERPDGSNFTLKIRSTKLEDSAMYFCASSPTGFQQTQYFGPGTRLLVL.